The text below deals with one T cell receptor beta chain. This entry is derived from a study of blood T cell repertoires in COVID-19. Looking at the study overall: Donors in the United States, Italy and Spain gave samples during acute or convalescent COVID-19. PBMCs, B-cell-depleted T cells, or T cells provided the cDNA or gDNA that made up the material.

Authors' data handling: From reference gene primer amplification, estimates of nucleated cell counts were derived. Only in-frame clones appear in the TCRdb table, and some are missing; sequencing was by immunoSEQ multiplex PCR. V and J calls and clone size are given by that table; D and trimming were obtained from the DNA. The sample includes approximately 220,000 clones, 82% seen only once; the top ten take over 3.5%. This CDR3 has 18 residues. The germline gives CDR1 SNHLY, CDR2 FYNNEI. V shed 7 bases, J shed 0 bases, and the junction held 12 bases outside the gene matches. The chain carries TRBV2 and TRBJ1-5; TRBD1 agrees at 10 bases. The sequence was collected from a woman in her sixties or seventies with acute or convalescent COVID-19. Sequencing input: peripheral blood. CDR3 in amino acids: CASKNPGQGKYSNQPQHF. The CDR3, as DNA: TGTGCCAGCAAAAACCCGGGACAGGGGAAATATAGCAATCAGCCCCAGCATTTT.